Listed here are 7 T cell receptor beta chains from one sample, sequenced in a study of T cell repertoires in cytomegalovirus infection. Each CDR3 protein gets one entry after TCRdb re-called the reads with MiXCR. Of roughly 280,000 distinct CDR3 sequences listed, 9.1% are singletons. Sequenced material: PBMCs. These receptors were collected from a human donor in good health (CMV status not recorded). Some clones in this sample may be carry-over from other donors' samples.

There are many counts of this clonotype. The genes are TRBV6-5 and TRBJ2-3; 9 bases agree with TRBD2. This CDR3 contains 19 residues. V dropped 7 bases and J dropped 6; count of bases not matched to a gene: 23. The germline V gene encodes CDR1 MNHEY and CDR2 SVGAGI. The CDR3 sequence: CASNGLGGSGSSRSDTQYF. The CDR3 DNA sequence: TGTGCCAGCAATGGGCTTGGTGGTAGCGGGAGTTCTCGGTCCGATACGCAGTATTTT.

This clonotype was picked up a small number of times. CDR3 nucleotide sequence: TGTGCCAGTAGGACCCTGGGACAGGGTCTTTTGGGCAATCAGCCCCAGCATTTT. Residues: CASRTLGQGLLGNQPQHF. The V and J genes are TRBV19 and TRBJ1-5; 9 positions agree with TRBD1. Losses at the gene ends were 6 bases for V and 2 bases for J; bases not matched to a gene: 14. The CDR3 covers 18 residues. The germline V gene has CDR1 LNHDA and CDR2 SQIVND (reference sequence).

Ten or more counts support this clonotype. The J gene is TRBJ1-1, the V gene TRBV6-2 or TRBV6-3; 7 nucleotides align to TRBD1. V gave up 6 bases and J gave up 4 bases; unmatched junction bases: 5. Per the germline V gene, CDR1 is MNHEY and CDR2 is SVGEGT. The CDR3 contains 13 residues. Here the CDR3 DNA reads TGTGCCAGCAGGTACGGGACAGTCACTGAAGCTTTCTTT. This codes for CASRYGTVTEAFF.

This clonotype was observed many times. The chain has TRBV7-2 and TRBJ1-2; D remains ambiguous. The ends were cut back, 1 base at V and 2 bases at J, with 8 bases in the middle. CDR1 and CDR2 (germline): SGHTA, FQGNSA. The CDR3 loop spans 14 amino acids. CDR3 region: CASSLDPANYGYTF. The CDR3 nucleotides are TGTGCCAGCAGCTTAGACCCGGCGAACTATGGCTACACCTTC.

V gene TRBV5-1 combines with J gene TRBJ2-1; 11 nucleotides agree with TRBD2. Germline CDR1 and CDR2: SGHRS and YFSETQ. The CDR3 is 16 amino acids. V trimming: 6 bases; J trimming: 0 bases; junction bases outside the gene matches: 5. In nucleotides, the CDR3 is TGCGCCAGCAAAGGGACTAGCGGTATCTCCTACAATGAGCAGTTCTTC. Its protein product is CASKGTSGISYNEQFF.

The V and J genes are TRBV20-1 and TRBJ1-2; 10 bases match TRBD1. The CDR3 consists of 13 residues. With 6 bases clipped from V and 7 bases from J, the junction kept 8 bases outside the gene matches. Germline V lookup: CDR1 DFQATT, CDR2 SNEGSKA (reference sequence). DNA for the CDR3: TGCAGTGCAGCGACCGGGACAGGGGCTGGCTACACCTTC. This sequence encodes CSAATGTGAGYTF.

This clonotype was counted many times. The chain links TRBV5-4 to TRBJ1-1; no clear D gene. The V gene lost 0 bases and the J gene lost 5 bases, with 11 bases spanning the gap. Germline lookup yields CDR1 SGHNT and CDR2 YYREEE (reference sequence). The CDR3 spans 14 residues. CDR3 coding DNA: TGTGCCAGCAGCTTGGAGGACGGCACAACTGAAGCTTTCTTT. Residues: CASSLEDGTTEAFF.